The sequence of this T cell receptor beta chain was determined in a study of Graves' ophthalmopathy and Graves' hyperthyroidism (dated by TCRdb to 2017 to 2018). Regarding the study in general: Peripheral blood was collected at initial diagnosis, prior to any treatment. The 100 discovery patients were randomly split 7:3 into training and test sets. An independent validation cohort was composed of about 20 hyperthyroidism patients and around 16 patients who later progressed from hyperthyroidism to ophthalmopathy. In total, around 140 blood samples were TCR-sequenced: roughly 45 ophthalmopathy, under 80 hyperthyroidism and about 17 hyperthyroidism-to-ophthalmopathy patients. T-cell repertoires of thyroid tissue and blood were compared in over 5 hyperthyroidism patients. Following sample collection, hyperthyroidism patients were given methimazole at a starting dose of 30 mg daily, and ophthalmopathy patients were given high-dose intravenous methylprednisolone. To explore V-J signatures that separate ophthalmopathy from hyperthyroidism, a discovery set of more than 95 patients was enrolled, consisting of about 45 with ophthalmopathy and some 56 with stable hyperthyroidism. TCR beta repertoire signatures were used to distinguish Graves' ophthalmopathy from Graves' hyperthyroidism and to predict progression to ophthalmopathy.

TCR beta CDR3 regions were amplified from RNA transcripts for repertoire sequencing. HTBI primers and the Qiagen OneStep RT-PCR kit were used in a first-round RT-PCR, which was followed by a second-round multiplex PCR, size selection and purification. Libraries were sequenced paired-end with 100 bp reads on an Illumina HiSeq2000. The authors' analysis ran thus. SOAPnuke was used to process the reads, removing any read that contained adapters or uncalled bases, had a mean Phred below 15, or lacked an exact match to the constant primer or identifier. High-quality paired reads were merged with COPE v1.2.5. Clonotypes were defined as unique nucleotide sequences and were aligned to IMGT TRB V, D and J references using MiTCR v1.1. The analysis was limited to V-J combinations with a frequency above 0.0001, which together covered 99% to 99.2% of repertoires. For each V-J combination, a TCR clonal expansion and chaos score was defined as F50 clonal expansion divided by the chaos observed in the TCRdist matrix. Welch's t-statistics and random forest were used to reduce features to 13 V-J combinations, which were fed into a naive Bayes classifier. Thyroid-blood repertoire similarity was quantified with the Morisita-Horn index. The public reads were reanalyzed by TCRdb: fastp trimming at Q25, MiXCR alignment, in-frame beta chains only. Rows are unified per CDR3 protein, each entry keeping the most common DNA and genes. TCRdb, rather than the study authors, made the V and J calls. The sample table contains 600,000 to 650,000 distinct CDR3 sequences; only one count was recorded for 20% to 25% of them. Around 6.9% of the sample goes to the ten largest clones.

This clonotype turned up a few times. The antigen it recognizes is unknown. No base quality information exists; no much larger clone differs at one position. Findings and caveats that apply to the study as a whole: In validation, the model predicted ophthalmopathy progression with less than 71% sensitivity and around 72% specificity; more than ten predicted patients were CT-confirmed with GO in a median of approximately 6.5 months. Most expanded thyroid clonotypes with a frequency above 0.001 also appeared in blood, which suggests that blood repertoires may reflect the immune response in the thyroid. In cross-validation, the 13-signature model distinguished ophthalmopathy from stable hyperthyroidism with roughly 90% sensitivity and around 81% specificity, and in the test set the corresponding values were about 80% and 75%. Sample size was not statistically predetermined, and group allocation was not concealed from the investigators.

The CDR3 runs 15 residues from the cysteine to the phenylalanine. Left in the record is the CDR3 DNA by itself, 45 bases read in frame from the first base. CDR1 and CDR2, per the germline V gene, are SNHLY and FYNNEI. Compared with germline, V lacks 7 bases and J lacks 5 bases; bases without a gene match: 12. A patient counted as having stable hyperthyroidism if there was no progression to ophthalmopathy within 18 months of follow-up. Hyperthyroidism patients were newly diagnosed, with disease duration under 2 months, and aged 18 to 65 years. Patients with other autoimmune diseases, uncontrolled infections, pregnancy or lactation were excluded. Diagnosis was based on clinical symptoms, serum thyroxine, TRAb, thyroid ultrasound and orbital computed tomography. Using Ficoll-Paque density gradient centrifugation, PBMCs were isolated from 8.5 to 10 ml of fresh peripheral blood. Total RNA was extracted with Trizol reagent and quality-checked on an Agilent 2100 Bioanalyzer.

The specimen was peripheral blood. The chain is made from TRBV2 and TRBJ2-5, with 8 bases in between that match TRBD1. This TCR was recovered from a woman aged 18-30 years with stable Graves' hyperthyroidism. Some clones in this sample may be carry-over from other donors' samples. Donor details come from another sample of the same person, matched by shared clones. The nucleotides are TGTGCCAGCACCGAGGACAGGGCGACGGTGGAGACCCAGTACTTC. It specifies CASTEDRATVETQYF.